This is a list of T cell receptor beta chains from one sample in a study of T-cell reconstitution after alpha-beta-depleted transplantation in children. MiXCR, run by TCRdb on the PCR reads, gives a single entry per CDR3 protein. Of about 540,000 distinct CDR3 sequences in the sample, 27% were seen once. Material: PBMCs, obtained before TCRalphabeta/CD19-depleted stem cell transplant. Receptors were obtained from a boy in the first two years of life with Wiskott-Aldrich syndrome, due to receive a stem cell transplant. The CDR3 runs from the conserved cysteine through the conserved F or W. A D gene is named only where the DNA matches it firmly. A row's size may be missing; if present it is once, few, many or a size class.

>TRBV5-1|NA|TRBJ2-1|NA
TGCGCCAGCAGCTTGGATGGTGGCCCCTACAATGAGCAGTTCTTC
CASSLDGGPYNEQFF
>TRBV20-1|NA|TRBJ2-7|TRBD2
TGCAGTGGCGCGATCGTCCTAGCGGGGGCCTACGAGCAGTACTTC
CSGAIVLAGAYEQYF
>TRBV3-1|few|TRBJ1-2|NA
TGTGCCACCACCCATAGCCCTGATCGGGACACTCCCGACTATGGCTACACCTTC
CATTHSPDRDTPDYGYTF
>TRBV28|few|TRBJ2-1|TRBD1
TGTGCCGTCGGGGACAGGGATTACAATGAGCAGTTCTTC
CAVGDRDYNEQFF
>TRBV7-2|NA|TRBJ2-1|NA
TGTGCCAGCAGCATTATTAGCGTATACTCCTACAATGAGCAGTTCTTC
CASSIISVYSYNEQFF
>TRBV16|NA|TRBJ2-2|TRBD1
TGTGCCAGCAGCCAAGTACACAGGGGCACCGGGGAGCTGTTTTTT
CASSQVHRGTGELFF
>TRBV7-9|NA|TRBJ1-4|TRBD1
TGTGCCAGCAGCACGACAGGGGGGGACGAAAAACTGTTTTTT
CASSTTGGDEKLFF
>TRBV7-2|NA|TRBJ1-6|NA
TGTGCCAGCAGCTTAGGGACAGTGATTTCACCCCTCCACTTT
CASSLGTVISPLHF
>TRBV5-1|NA|TRBJ2-5|NA
TGCGCCAGCAGCTTACGGGGAAACGTGGAGACCCAGTACTTC
CASSLRGNVETQYF
>TRBV5-1|NA|TRBJ1-6|NA
TGCGCCAGCAGCTTATCCCCGAGCTCCTATAATTCACCCCTCCACTTT
CASSLSPSSYNSPLHF
>TRBV2|NA|TRBJ2-7|NA
TGTGCCAGCAGTGAAGCCCGATCCGGGAGATCCTACGAGCAGTACTTC
CASSEARSGRSYEQYF
>TRBV13|once|TRBJ1-3|NA
TGTGCCAGCAGCTTAGTCCAGGCCGGAAACACCATATATTTT
CASSLVQAGNTIYF
>TRBV5-5|NA|TRBJ1-2|NA
TGTGCCAGCAGGGATGTCGTCAGGGACTATGGCTACACCTTC
CASRDVVRDYGYTF
>TRBV20-1|NA|TRBJ2-1|TRBD2
TGCAGTGCTAGCCCACTGACTAGCGGGACCTACAATGAGCAGTTCTTC
CSASPLTSGTYNEQFF
>TRBV5-1|NA|TRBJ2-3|TRBD2
TGCGCCAGCAGCTTGGGGGACCTAGCGGGAGGATCCACAGATACGCAGTATTTT
CASSLGDLAGGSTDTQYF
>TRBV29-1|few|TRBJ2-2|NA
TGCAGCGCCGGTCGGTTCACCGGGGAGCTGTTTTTT
CSAGRFTGELFF
>TRBV5-1|NA|TRBJ2-7|NA
TGCGCCAGCAGCTTGAATGGTCGATGGAACGAGCAGTACTTC
CASSLNGRWNEQYF